The 21 T cell receptor beta chains given below trace back to one sample, sequenced in a study of T cells in Graves' hyperthyroidism and ophthalmopathy. TCR beta CDR3 regions were amplified from RNA. HTBI primers were employed in a first-round RT-PCR of the TCR CDR3. TCRdb called the multiplex PCR reads again in MiXCR, with one record for every CDR3 protein. Among 250,000 to 350,000 distinct CDR3 sequences listed, over 15% were seen once. Sample: blood. The receptors originated from an older woman with Graves' ophthalmopathy.

The rearrangement links TRBV7-9 to TRBJ2-7, with unresolved D. The CDR3 loop spans 14 amino acids. Germline V gene sequence: CDR1 SEHNR, CDR2 FQNEAQ (reference sequence). Trimming took 6 bases from V and 5 from J, leaving 17 bases between them. The CDR3 region is CASSLLVGYNEQYF. In DNA, the CDR3 is TGTGCCAGCAGTTTGCTAGTAGGGTATAACGAGCAGTACTTC.

The sample holds many counts of this clonotype. The V call is TRBV5-6, the J call TRBJ1-2; the D gene is possibly TRBD1 (6 bases). V lost 5 bases and J 2 bases, leaving 10 bases between the germline ends. This CDR3 has 13 residues. Germline loops: CDR1 SGHDT, CDR2 YYEEEE. CDR3 in amino acids: CASRQGRNYGYTF. CDR3 nucleotides: TGTGCCAGCAGACAGGGTCGGAACTATGGCTACACCTTC.

This clonotype came up many times. This sequence joins TRBV7-2 and TRBJ2-4; TRBD1 agrees at 11 bases. The CDR3 loop spans 17 amino acids. V shed 1 base, J shed 2 bases, and the junction held 4 bases outside the gene matches. CDR1 and CDR2 (germline): SGHTA, FQGNSA. The CDR3 DNA reads as TGTGCCAGCAGCTTAGACGGGACAGGGGGGTCCAAAAACATTCAGTACTTC. It specifies CASSLDGTGGSKNIQYF.

Ten or more counts support this clonotype. V gene TRBV28 combines with J gene TRBJ2-7, with D perhaps TRBD1 (6 bases). Looked up from germline, CDR1 is MDHEN and CDR2 is SYDVKM. The CDR3 is made up of 13 amino acids. Trimming removed 6 bases at V and 3 bases at J, with 12 bases between. CDR3 nucleotide sequence: TGTGCCAGCAGACTCGGACAGTTCTACGAGCAGTACTTC. Protein: CASRLGQFYEQYF.

This clonotype has just a few counts. This chain uses TRBV4-2 with TRBJ1-1, with a possible D match to TRBD1 (5 bases). The germline V gene has CDR1 LGHNA and CDR2 YNFKEQ. CDR3 length: 15 amino acids. The V end was cut by 4 bases, the J end by 6 bases, with 18 bases between. CDR3 residues: CASSPSGRQISEAFF. DNA of the CDR3: TGTGCCAGCAGCCCCTCCGGGAGACAGATCTCTGAAGCTTTCTTT.

In this sample, this clonotype turned up many times. The genes are TRBV27 and TRBJ2-7, with 8 bases lining up with TRBD1. Germline V gene data show CDR1 as MNHEY and CDR2 as SMNVEV (reference sequence). V lost 4 bases and J lost 6; bases outside the gene matches: 5. The CDR3 sequence is 13 residues long. The CDR3: CASSSRTGTEQYF. The CDR3 nucleotides read TGTGCCAGCAGTTCTCGGACAGGGACCGAGCAGTACTTC.

This clonotype was seen ten or more times. This sequence joins TRBV11-3 and TRBJ1-5; TRBD1 matches 7 bases. This CDR3 has 14 residues. The ends lost 4 bases at V and 7 bases at J; junction bases unmatched: 7. The germline CDR1 and CDR2 sequences are SGHNT and YENEEA. The DNA for the CDR3 is TGTGCCAGCAGCTCGACAGGGTCTGTACAGCCCCAGCATTTT. As protein: CASSSTGSVQPQHF.

This clonotype has ten or more counts. The chain uses TRBV27 and TRBJ2-7, with 7 bases identical to TRBD1. V gave up 5 bases and J gave up 2 bases; unmatched junction bases: 9. The CDR3 has 15 residues. Germline-derived CDR1 and CDR2 are MNHEY and SMNVEV (reference sequence). Here the CDR3 reads CASSPFPQGTYEQYF. In nucleotides, the CDR3 is TGTGCCAGCAGTCCCTTCCCACAGGGGACCTACGAGCAGTACTTC.

This clonotype occurred many times. V gene TRBV2 combines with J gene TRBJ2-2; unclear D gene. V was clipped by 5 bases and J by 5 bases, with 9 bases between them. Germline V gives CDR1 SNHLY, CDR2 FYNNEI. The CDR3 is made up of 13 amino acids. CDR3 loop: CASSWLGTGELFF. The CDR3 region has the DNA TGTGCCAGCAGTTGGCTCGGTACCGGGGAGCTGTTTTTT.

A few counts support this clonotype. The rearrangement joins TRBV5-1 to TRBJ1-4, with D perhaps TRBD1 (5 bases). Germline V gene sequence: CDR1 SGHRS, CDR2 YFSETQ. CDR3 length: 16 amino acids. V was shortened by 0 bases and J by 5 bases, with 14 bases between the two germline ends. The CDR3 reads CASSLVGAGGNEKLFF. CDR3 coding DNA: TGCGCCAGCAGCTTGGTAGGGGCGGGCGGAAATGAAAAACTGTTTTTT.

This clonotype came up a few times. The CDR3 region is CASSSQRLNTGELFF. The CDR3 DNA reads TGTGCCAGCTCGTCGCAGAGACTAAACACCGGGGAGCTGTTTTTT. J is TRBJ2-2 and V is TRBV27; weak D call: TRBD2 (5 bases). In germline, CDR1 is MNHEY, CDR2 SMNVEV (reference sequence). This CDR3 region has 15 residues. Trimming left V 8 bases short and J 2 bases short, with 15 bases between.

This clonotype was counted at least ten times. This chain links TRBV11-3 with TRBJ2-1; TRBD2 aligns across 7 bases. The germline CDR1 and CDR2 sequences are SGHNT and YENEEA. Trimming took 1 base from V and 8 from J; bases not matched to a gene: 11. This CDR3 is built from 16 residues. For the CDR3, the DNA is TGTGCCAGCAGCTTAGGGTTTAGCGGGCTCTCGGATGAGCAGTTCTTC. Translating gives CASSLGFSGLSDEQFF.

The chain couples TRBV28 to TRBJ2-5, with D perhaps matching TRBD2 (6 bases). Per the germline V gene, CDR1 is MDHEN and CDR2 is SYDVKM. The CDR3 length is 15 residues. V lost 6 bases, J lost 2 bases, and 16 bases lay in between. The DNA of the CDR3 is TGTGCCAGCAGCCCAATTCTAGCGCCGCAAGAGACCCAGTACTTC. Its protein product is CASSPILAPQETQYF.

This clonotype was seen at least ten times. The CDR3 DNA reads TGTGCCAGCAGCCCACGTATGGGCGGTTGGGGCAATGAGCAGTTCTTC. This gives the protein CASSPRMGGWGNEQFF. This chain links TRBV11-2 with TRBJ2-1; D unclear. The length of the CDR3 is 16 residues. V was cut by 5 bases and J by 6 bases, with 20 bases left in between. Germline values: CDR1 SGHAT, CDR2 FQNNGV.

V gene TRBV20-1 combines with J gene TRBJ1-4, with 8 bases lining up with TRBD1. The CDR3 contains 17 residues. The germline V gene encodes CDR1 DFQATT and CDR2 SNEGSKA (reference sequence). V dropped 5 bases and J dropped 0; count of bases not matched to a gene: 11. Written as DNA, the CDR3 is TGCAGTGCTGCTTCCGGGACAGGCCTTGCAACTAATGAAAAACTGTTTTTT. It translates to CSAASGTGLATNEKLFF.

The chain links TRBV6-2 or TRBV6-3 to TRBJ1-3, with D perhaps matching TRBD1 (5 bases). This CDR3 is 17 amino acids long. Per germline, CDR1 MNHEY and CDR2 SVGEGT. V lost 7 bases and J 0 bases, leaving 19 bases between the germline ends. The CDR3 DNA follows: TGTGCCAGCATTTCAGCCGCGACAGTCTACTCTGGAAACACCATATATTTT. The encoded protein is CASISAATVYSGNTIYF.

This sequence joins TRBV4-1 and TRBJ1-5; 7 bases align to TRBD1. V dropped 3 bases and J dropped 7; count of bases not matched to a gene: 9. This CDR3 is 15 amino acids long. CDR1 and CDR2 from the germline V gene are MGHRA and YSYEKL. DNA for the CDR3: TGCGCCAGCAGCCAGGGGACAGCCCGTCAGCAGCCCCAGCATTTT. Protein sequence: CASSQGTARQQPQHF.

Concerning this clonotype itself: One end of the junction fails to match germline, which may point to a read error. The rearrangement joins TRBV28 to TRBJ1-5, with 7 positions matching TRBD1. The CDR3 is 16 amino acids. The germline CDR1 and CDR2 sequences are MDHEN and SYDVKM. The CDR3 region is CASRLLAGQGNQPQHF. The CDR3 DNA follows: TGTGCCAGCCGTTTACTAGCTGGACAGGGCAATCAGCCCCAGCATTTT.

This clonotype was seen many times. V and J are TRBV7-9 and TRBJ2-7, with D maybe TRBD2 (6 bases). V was shortened by 5 bases and J by 3 bases, with 14 bases between the two germline ends. CDR3 length: 14 amino acids. The germline V gene has CDR1 SEHNR and CDR2 FQNEAQ (reference sequence). Here the CDR3 DNA reads TGTGCCAGCAGCCCACCGGGACTTCACTACGAGCAGTACTTC. Protein product: CASSPPGLHYEQYF.

This clonotype was detected many times. This CDR3 reads CASSLGDRYNNEQFF. The CDR3 region has the DNA TGCGCCAGCAGCTTGGGAGACAGGTATAACAATGAGCAGTTCTTC. The V and J genes are TRBV5-1 and TRBJ2-1; D may be TRBD1 (6 bases). The ends were cut back, 0 bases at V and 5 bases at J, with 12 bases in the middle. The CDR3 has 15 amino acids. Germline V CDR1 and CDR2: SGHRS, YFSETQ.

The chain recombines TRBV15 with TRBJ2-4; TRBD1 aligns across 10 bases. This CDR3 contains 15 residues. Germline loops: CDR1 LNHNV, CDR2 YYDKDF (reference sequence). The V gene end was trimmed by 5 bases and the J gene end by 3 bases; junction bases not matched to a gene: 4. This CDR3 is CATSPRDRGKNIQYF. As DNA, the CDR3 is TGTGCCACCAGCCCAAGGGACAGGGGCAAAAACATTCAGTACTTC.